This T cell receptor beta chain stems from a study of T-cell memory formation after mild COVID-19. General study results and limits: Whether day 37 second-wave clones are SARS-CoV-2-specific was not confirmed. Among CD4+ contracting clones, most were CM and EM, and CD8+ ones EMRA. Cross-reactive memory seemingly joined, as some responding clones were found in pre-infection memory.

TCRdb re-called the 5' RACE reads with MiXCR, one entry per CDR3 protein. The sample includes roughly 320,000 distinct CDR3 sequences, around 28% of them seen just once. Trimming at V came to 7 bases and at J to 4 bases, leaving 9 bases not matched to a gene. Germline-derived CDR1 and CDR2 are KGHDR and SFDVKD. The CDR3 runs to 14 residues. In its sample, this clonotype was seen a few times. Its antigen is still unknown. The sequence was collected from an adult woman who had mild COVID-19 (a few samples of this study predate the infection). Cell type and time point are not known. The rearrangement joins TRBV24-1 to TRBJ2-7, with 7 bases matching TRBD1. The sequenced sample consisted of PBMCs or a T cell subset sorted from them (not recorded which). As DNA, the CDR3 is TGTGCCACCAGCGTTGGGACAGCGATTTACGAGCAGTACTTC. It specifies CATSVGTAIYEQYF.